The clone carrying this T cell receptor beta chain was counted only a few times. J gave up 6 bases and V 1 base, and 3 bases lay outside the gene matches. The germline gives CDR1 SGHTA, CDR2 FQGNSA. There are 15 residues in the CDR3. The data stem from a study of identical twins. A single record per CDR3 protein comes from TCRdb applying MiXCR to the 5' RACE reads. The sample contains roughly 720,000 distinct CDR3 sequences, approximately 18% of which appear only once. The sample was also linked to a second study, of T cells expressing NK-cell markers.

The source material was PBMCs. This chain connects TRBV7-2 to TRBJ1-2, with 12 bases lining up with TRBD1. This sequence was found in a woman between 18 and 29 years old in good health. The CDR3 loop reads CASSLVGDRGHGYTF. CDR3 DNA: TGTGCCAGCAGCTTAGTAGGGGACAGGGGGCATGGCTACACCTTC.